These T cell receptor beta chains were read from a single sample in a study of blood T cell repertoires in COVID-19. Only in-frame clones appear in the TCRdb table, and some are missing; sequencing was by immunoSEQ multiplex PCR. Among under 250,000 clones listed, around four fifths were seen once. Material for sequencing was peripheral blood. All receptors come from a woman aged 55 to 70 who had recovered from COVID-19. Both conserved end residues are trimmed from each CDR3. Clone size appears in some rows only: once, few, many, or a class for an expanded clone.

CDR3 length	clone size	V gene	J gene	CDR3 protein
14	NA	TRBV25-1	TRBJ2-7	ASSPRQGAISYEQY
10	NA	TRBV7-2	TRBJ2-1	ASRGGDNEQF
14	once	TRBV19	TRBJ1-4	ASSRRTGGGNEKLF
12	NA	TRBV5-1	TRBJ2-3	ASSETGYTDTQY
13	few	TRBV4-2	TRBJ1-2	ASSQDRDRGNGYT
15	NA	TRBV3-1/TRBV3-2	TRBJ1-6	ASSQDRILSYNSPLH
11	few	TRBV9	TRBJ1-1	ASSPTVNTEAF
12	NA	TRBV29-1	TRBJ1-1	SVKYGQVNTEAF
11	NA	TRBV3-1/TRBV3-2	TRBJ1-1	ASSQDDVGQAF
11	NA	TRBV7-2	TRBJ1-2	ASSLGRSYGYT
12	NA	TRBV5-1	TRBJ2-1	ASSRWTGDNEQF
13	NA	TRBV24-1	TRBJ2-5	ATSDGTGVGETQY
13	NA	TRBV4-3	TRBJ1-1	ASSQALTGITEAF
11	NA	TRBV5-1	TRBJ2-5	ASSLEGAETQY
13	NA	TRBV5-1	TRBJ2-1	ASTSKGSIDNEQF
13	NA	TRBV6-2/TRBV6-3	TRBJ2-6	ASSPTGAGANVLT
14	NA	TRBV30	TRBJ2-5	AWSVGLAGGPETQY
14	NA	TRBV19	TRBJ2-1	ASSTYSGGPGNEQF
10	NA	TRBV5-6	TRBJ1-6	ASSEAGTPLH
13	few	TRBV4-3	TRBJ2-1	ASSQVMWGGIVQF
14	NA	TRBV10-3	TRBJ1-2	AISDSDRGKDYGYT
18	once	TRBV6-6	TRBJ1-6	ASSPGQGAPGPSYNSPLH
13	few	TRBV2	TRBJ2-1	ASSVGTSGGNEQF
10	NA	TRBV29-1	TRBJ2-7	SVVQESYEQY
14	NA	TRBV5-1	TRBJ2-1	ASSNFSGGSYNEQF
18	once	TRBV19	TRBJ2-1	ASSTGGTEELAGPYNEQF